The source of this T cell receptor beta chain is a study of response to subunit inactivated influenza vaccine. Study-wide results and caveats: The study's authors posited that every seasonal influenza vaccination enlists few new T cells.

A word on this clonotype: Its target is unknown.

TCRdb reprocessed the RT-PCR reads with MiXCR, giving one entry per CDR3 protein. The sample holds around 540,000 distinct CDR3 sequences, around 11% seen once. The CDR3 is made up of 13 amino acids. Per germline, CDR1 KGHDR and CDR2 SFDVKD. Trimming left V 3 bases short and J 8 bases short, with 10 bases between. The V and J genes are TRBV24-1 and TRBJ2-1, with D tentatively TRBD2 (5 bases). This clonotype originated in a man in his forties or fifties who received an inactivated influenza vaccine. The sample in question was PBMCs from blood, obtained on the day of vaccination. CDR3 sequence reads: CATSDPTRYEQFF. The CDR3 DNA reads TGTGCCACCAGTGATCCAACTAGGTATGAGCAGTTCTTC.